The clone carrying this TCR beta chain was seen a single time. This sample is part of a study of cytomegalovirus exposure and HLA in healthy donors. Study-level information: Some 77 million unique TCRs from HLA-typed donors were held in an early release of data.

Vbeta (60) and Jbeta (13) primers were used in the PCR. Clones were read by immunoSEQ multiplex PCR, and TCRdb kept only the in-frame ones, dropping some. Here the sample spans roughly 180,000 clones, about 78% being singletons. Germline V gene sequence: CDR1 SEHNR, CDR2 FQNEAQ (reference sequence). With V trimmed by 4 bases and J by 3 bases, 9 bases remained unmatched. The CDR3 has 16 amino acids. The genes are TRBV7-9 and TRBJ2-7; TRBD2 agrees at 10 bases. Source material: PBMCs. This TCR came from a woman aged 45-65 years in good health and CMV-seropositive. CDR3 coding DNA: TGTGCCAGCAGCTCATTATCCGGGACTAGCGTCTACGAGCAGTACTTC. Its translation is CASSSLSGTSVYEQYF. Complete variable domain (other parts from reference TRBV7-9 and TRBJ2-7): DTGVSQNPRHKITKRGQNVTFRCDPISEHNRLYWYRQTLGQGPEFLTYFQNEAQLEKSRLLSDRFSAERPKGSFSTLEIQRTEQGDSAMYLCASSSLSGTSVYEQYFGPGTRLTVT.